This passage covers 20 T cell receptor beta chains from one sample sequenced in a study of molecular identifiers for immune sequencing clone quantification. From the PCR reads, TCRdb called clonotypes with MiXCR, one entry per CDR3 protein. The sample has tens of thousands of distinct CDR3 sequences, roughly 18% seen once. Sequences were obtained from naive CD8+ T cells from blood, with Jurkat cell RNA spiked in. Subset indicated: FACS-sorted CD8+CD4-CCR7+CD45RA+ naive T cells. These TCRs come from a human donor in good health. Some libraries in this study had Jurkat cell RNA spiked in.

About this clonotype: Sequence at one end of the junction differs from germline and may be a read error. The genes are TRBV4-3 and TRBJ2-7; D is possibly TRBD2 (6 bases). CDR3 length: 15 amino acids. Germline CDR1 reads LGHNA; CDR2 reads YSLEER. The CDR3 DNA is TGCGCCGGCAGCCAAGAATGGGGGGTCTCCTACGAGCAGTACTTT. Protein product: CAGSQEWGVSYEQYF.

This clonotype was recorded many times. The DNA of the CDR3 is TGCGCCAGCAGCTTGATGGGGAATCAGCCCCAGCATTTT. It encodes CASSLMGNQPQHF. This sequence joins TRBV5-1 and TRBJ1-5; D remains ambiguous. Germline V gene data show CDR1 as SGHRS and CDR2 as YFSETQ. V shed 1 base and J shed 4 bases, with 6 bases lying between them. The CDR3 runs 13 residues.

The J gene is TRBJ1-6, the V gene TRBV20-1; D remains unclear. CDR3 length: 14 amino acids. CDR1 and CDR2 from the germline V gene are DFQATT and SNEGSKA (reference sequence). Trimming removed 2 bases from V and 2 bases from J, with 7 bases in between. In DNA form, the CDR3 reads TGCAGTGCTAGAAAAGACCCCTATAATTCACCCCTCCACTTT. Translating it yields CSARKDPYNSPLHF.

This clonotype was seen at least ten times. The chain uses TRBV28 and TRBJ2-2; D perhaps matches TRBD1 (6 bases). This CDR3 is 14 amino acids long. V was shortened by 5 bases and J by 6 bases, with 13 bases between the two germline ends. Per the germline V gene, CDR1 is MDHEN and CDR2 is SYDVKM. CDR3 residues: CASSPPTGSGELFF. The DNA for the CDR3 is TGTGCCAGCAGTCCCCCGACAGGTTCCGGGGAGCTGTTTTTT.

V is TRBV7-9 and J is TRBJ2-1; 8 bases agree with TRBD1. Germline CDR1 SEHNR, CDR2 FQNEAQ (reference sequence). Trimming cost V 5 bases and J 6 bases; bases outside gene matches: 9. The CDR3 has 15 amino acids. In DNA, the CDR3 is TGTGCCAGCAGCGCCGCCGGGACAGGCCCCAATGAGCAGTTCTTC. It yields the protein CASSAAGTGPNEQFF. Looking up the rest from reference TRBV7-9 and TRBJ2-1 gives the full variable domain: DTGVSQNPRHKITKRGQNVTFRCDPISEHNRLYWYRQTLGQGPEFLTYFQNEAQLEKSRLLSDRFSAERPKGSFSTLEIQRTEQGDSAMYLCASSAAGTGPNEQFFGPGTRLTVL.

Ten or more counts support this clonotype. This chain joins TRBV7-9 and TRBJ2-7; 13 nucleotides match TRBD2. The V gene's germline CDR1 is SEHNR and CDR2 FQNEAQ (reference sequence). V shed 4 bases and J 6 bases; nucleotides not matched to a gene: 3. The CDR3 totals 14 residues. DNA for the CDR3: TGTGCCAGCAGCTCCGGGACTAGCGGGACCGAGCAGTACTTC. Its protein product is CASSSGTSGTEQYF.

The chain combines TRBV19 with TRBJ2-7; D is unresolved. The V gene lost 3 bases and the J gene lost 4 bases, with 13 bases spanning the gap. The CDR3 spans 14 residues. CDR1 and CDR2 from the germline V gene are LNHDA and SQIVND (reference sequence). CDR3 residues: CASSIGPLGYEQYF. In DNA, the CDR3 is TGTGCCAGTAGTATCGGACCCCTAGGGTACGAGCAGTACTTC.

This chain connects TRBV5-1 to TRBJ1-1; D unclear. Between the trimmed V and J ends, which lost 4 bases and 0 bases, there was a span of 10 bases. Germline V gene data show CDR1 as SGHRS and CDR2 as YFSETQ. The CDR3 is made up of 14 amino acids. This chain's CDR3 is CASSPSPVNTEAFF. CDR3 coding DNA: TGCGCCAGCAGCCCTTCCCCTGTGAACACTGAAGCTTTCTTT.

At least ten counts were recorded for this clonotype. The V gene is TRBV2, the J gene TRBJ2-1; maybe TRBD2 (6 bases). V lost 6 bases and J 0 bases, leaving 12 bases between the germline ends. This CDR3 spans 15 amino acids. Germline V lookup: CDR1 SNHLY, CDR2 FYNNEI. CDR3 DNA sequence: TGTGCCAGCAGCTCTAGCGCGAGCTCCTACAATGAGCAGTTCTTC. It translates to CASSSSASSYNEQFF.

Many counts were recorded for this clonotype. The V gene is TRBV7-6, the J gene TRBJ1-5, with D maybe TRBD1 (6 bases). Germline V gene data show CDR1 as SGHVS and CDR2 as FNYEAQ. This CDR3 region has 15 residues. V gave up 5 bases and J gave up 6 bases, with 17 bases separating them. CDR3 residues: CASSPSQGPGQPQHF. In nucleotides, the CDR3 is TGTGCCAGCAGCCCGAGTCAGGGGCCGGGTCAGCCCCAGCATTTT.

The CDR3 nucleotides read TGTGCCAGCAGTTGGGGGCAGGGGGTAAATCAGCCCCAGCATTTT. It yields the protein CASSWGQGVNQPQHF. J is TRBJ1-5 and V is TRBV27; TRBD1 aligns across 7 bases. Germline V CDR1 and CDR2: MNHEY, SMNVEV (reference sequence). The length of the CDR3 is 15 residues. Trimming took 4 bases from V and 4 from J; bases not matched to a gene: 7.

This clonotype was seen a few times. The chain uses TRBV11-2 and TRBJ2-7; the match to TRBD2 covers 11 bases. The J segment lost 2 bases and the V segment lost 4 bases, leaving 7 bases of the junction unmatched. Per the germline V gene, CDR1 is SGHAT and CDR2 is FQNNGV. The CDR3 sequence is 16 residues long. The CDR3 DNA is TGTGCCAGCAGCTCAATCGGGACTAGCGGTACCTACGAGCAGTACTTC. It translates to CASSSIGTSGTYEQYF. Combining the CDR3 with reference TRBV11-2 and TRBJ2-7 gives the whole variable domain EAGVAQSPRYKIIEKRQSVAFWCNPISGHATLYWYQQILGQGPKLLIQFQNNGVVDDSQLPKDRFSAERLKGVDSTLKIQPAKLEDSAVYLCASSSIGTSGTYEQYFGPGTRLTVT.

This clonotype counts as medium-sized (0.01 to 0.1%). This chain connects TRBV28 to TRBJ1-1; D gene unclear. CDR1 and CDR2 (germline): MDHEN, SYDVKM. Between the trimmed V and J ends, which lost 2 bases and 2 bases, there was a span of 12 bases. The length of the CDR3 is 15 residues. The CDR3: CASSLNSAGNTEAFF. The DNA for the CDR3 is TGTGCCAGCAGTTTAAACAGCGCGGGAAACACTGAAGCTTTCTTT.

Many counts were recorded for this clonotype. The chain combines TRBV6-2 or TRBV6-3 with TRBJ2-1, with 7 bases fitting TRBD1. The J segment lost 6 bases and the V segment lost 11 bases, leaving 10 bases of the junction unmatched. The CDR3 totals 13 residues. Per germline, CDR1 MNHEY and CDR2 SVGEGT. In DNA, the CDR3 is TGTGCCGTCGGGACAGATTTAAGCAATGAGCAGTTCTTC. It is translated as CAVGTDLSNEQFF.

This clonotype was seen at least ten times. The chain uses TRBV4-3 and TRBJ2-1; 8 bases agree with TRBD2. Germline loops: CDR1 LGHNA, CDR2 YSLEER. The CDR3 contains 16 residues. V shed 0 bases, J shed 2 bases, and the junction held 3 bases outside the gene matches. The chain's CDR3 is CASSQEATSAYNEQFF. The DNA of the CDR3 is TGCGCCAGCAGCCAAGAAGCGACTAGCGCCTACAATGAGCAGTTCTTC.

This clonotype was found a few times. The chain joins TRBV9 to TRBJ2-2; 7 nucleotides align to TRBD1. Looked up from germline, CDR1 is SGDLS and CDR2 is YYNGEE. The CDR3 length is 17 residues. The ends lost 0 bases at V and 4 bases at J; junction bases unmatched: 9. CDR3 bases: TGTGCCAGCAGCGTAGGGGCGACAGGGCGAGCCACCGGGGAGCTGTTTTTT. Translated: CASSVGATGRATGELFF.

This chain uses TRBV4-3 with TRBJ2-7; no clear D gene. Trimming cost V 0 bases and J 2 bases, with 17 bases left between them. CDR1 is LGHNA and CDR2 is YSLEER in the germline V gene. This CDR3 is built from 17 residues. The CDR3, as DNA: TGCGCCAGCAGCCAAGATGACCGGGTTGGATACACCTACGAGCAGTACTTC. This translates into CASSQDDRVGYTYEQYF.

This clonotype showed up many times. The rearrangement links TRBV4-1 to TRBJ1-1; a weak D match, TRBD1 (6 bases). V gave up 3 bases and J gave up 7 bases, with 18 bases separating them. Germline CDR1 and CDR2: MGHRA and YSYEKL. The CDR3 is made up of 15 amino acids. This CDR3 reads CASSHSTGTTDEAFF. The CDR3 DNA follows: TGCGCCAGCAGCCACTCCACCGGGACAACCGATGAAGCTTTCTTT.

This clonotype came up many times. J is TRBJ2-3 and V is TRBV24-1; D remains ambiguous. Trimming cost V 3 bases and J 4 bases, with 16 bases left between them. Germline V lookup: CDR1 KGHDR, CDR2 SFDVKD. The CDR3 has 16 residues. DNA of the CDR3: TGTGCCACCAGTGATGTTCTTCACAGAGATGCAGATACGCAGTATTTT. Protein product: CATSDVLHRDADTQYF.

J is TRBJ2-3 and V is TRBV28; D gene uncertain. This CDR3 has 12 residues. Trimming took off 8 bases at V and 4 bases at J, with 10 bases between the two ends. Per the germline V gene, CDR1 is MDHEN and CDR2 is SYDVKM. In DNA, the CDR3 is TGTGCCAGCTTCCTCAAAGCAGATACGCAGTATTTT. Translation gives CASFLKADTQYF.